Sequencing of this TCR beta chain was carried out in a study of CD8 T cells in Susac syndrome. This CDR3 spans 15 amino acids. V dropped 0 bases and J dropped 10 bases, with 13 bases sitting between them. Per the germline V gene, CDR1 is LNHNV and CDR2 is YYDKDF (reference sequence). RNA amounts of about 0.45 to 1 ug underwent reverse transcription with random hexamers. One entry per CDR3 protein results from TCRdb running MiXCR on the immunoSEQ multiplex PCR reads. The data hold about 180,000 distinct CDR3 sequences, with roughly 94% observed a single time. This receptor was taken from a human donor with Susac syndrome. The rearrangement joins TRBV15 to TRBJ1-6, with TRBD1 as a possible D gene (5 bases). Material for sequencing was CD4+ T cells from PBMCs. The DNA of the CDR3 is TGTGCCACCAGCAGAGATCCCTACCGGGACTCACCCCTCCACTTT. This encodes CATSRDPYRDSPLHF.